This T cell receptor beta chain comes out of a study of blood T cell repertoires in COVID-19. Study-wide background: COVID-19 samples, acute and convalescent, were from the United States, Italy and Spain. PBMCs, B-cell-depleted T cells, or T cells were the source of the cDNA or gDNA that made up the material.

Original data processing: Amplification of reference gene primers was used by the study to estimate nucleated cell counts. TCRdb keeps only in-frame clones here, not all; method: immunoSEQ multiplex PCR. D and trimming come from the DNA, and the V and J calls and clone size come from that table. This table holds about 280,000 clones, more than 85% found once. CDR1 and CDR2 from the germline V gene are MNHEY and SVGEGT. V was pared by 2 bases and J by 2 bases, with 25 bases between. The CDR3 extends over 19 amino acids. The clonotype was recovered from a man aged 35-49 years with acute or convalescent COVID-19. J is TRBJ2-7 and V is TRBV6-2 or TRBV6-3; D is perhaps TRBD1 (6 bases). Sequencing input: peripheral blood. The CDR3 here is CASSYPLLGTFPTTYEQYF. DNA of the CDR3: TGTGCCAGCAGTTACCCGTTACTAGGGACATTTCCCACTACCTACGAGCAGTACTTC.